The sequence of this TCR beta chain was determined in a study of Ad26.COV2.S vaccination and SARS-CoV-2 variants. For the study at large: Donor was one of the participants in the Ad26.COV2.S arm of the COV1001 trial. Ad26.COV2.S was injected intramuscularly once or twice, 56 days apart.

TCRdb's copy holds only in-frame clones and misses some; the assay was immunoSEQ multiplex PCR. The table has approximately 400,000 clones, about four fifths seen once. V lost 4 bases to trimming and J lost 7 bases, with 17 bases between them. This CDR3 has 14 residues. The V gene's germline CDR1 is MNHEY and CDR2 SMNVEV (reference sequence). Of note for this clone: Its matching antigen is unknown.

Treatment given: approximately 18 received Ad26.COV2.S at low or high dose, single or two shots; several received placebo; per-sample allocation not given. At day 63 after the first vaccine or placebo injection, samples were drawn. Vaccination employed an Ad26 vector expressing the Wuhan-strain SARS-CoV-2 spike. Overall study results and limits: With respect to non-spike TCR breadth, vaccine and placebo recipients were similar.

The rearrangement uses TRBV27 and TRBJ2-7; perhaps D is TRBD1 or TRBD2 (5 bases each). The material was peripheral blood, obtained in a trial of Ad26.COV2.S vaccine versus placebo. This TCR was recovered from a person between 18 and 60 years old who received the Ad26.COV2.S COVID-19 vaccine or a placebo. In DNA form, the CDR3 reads TGTGCCAGCAGTTCCCGCACCAGGGAGTGGGAGCAGTACTTC. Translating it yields CASSSRTREWEQYF.